This T cell receptor (beta chain) is from a study of blood T cell repertoires in COVID-19. How the authors handled the data: Nucleated cell number was recorded as an estimate derived from reference gene primer amplification. TCRdb's copy holds only in-frame clones and misses some; the assay was immunoSEQ multiplex PCR. Clone size and V and J calls were adopted from that table, with D and trimming inferred from the DNA. This table has some 270,000 clones, nearly 90% appearing once. Sequencing was done on a sample of peripheral blood. The clonotype comes from a woman aged 40-49 years who had recovered from COVID-19.

The CDR3, as DNA: TGCGCCAGCAGCCAAGATTTGGCCTCCTATGGCTACACCTTC. It encodes CASSQDLASYGYTF. This chain uses TRBV4-3 with TRBJ1-2; D unresolved. The germline V and J ends were trimmed by 0 bases and 4 bases, with 9 bases remaining between them. Per germline, CDR1 LGHNA and CDR2 YSLEER. The CDR3 contains 14 residues.